This TCR beta chain was identified during a study of blood T cell repertoires in COVID-19. Data came from immunoSEQ multiplex PCR; TCRdb stores just in-frame clones and leaves some out. Of under 200,000 clones in the sample, about 83% were seen once. This CDR3 spans 15 amino acids. The V and J ends lost 2 bases and 0 bases respectively, with 11 bases between them. Germline V lookup: CDR1 SGHTS, CDR2 YDEGEE. This receptor was obtained from a man aged 35 to 55 with acute COVID-19. Source material: PBMCs or T cells enriched from blood (not recorded which). The V and J genes are TRBV5-8 and TRBJ1-2; TRBD1 might be the D (5 bases). CDR3 sequence (DNA): TGTGCCAGCAGCTTTAGGACACCTGCTAACTATGGCTACACCTTC. It yields the protein CASSFRTPANYGYTF.